The following is a T cell receptor beta chain sequence with its context. These data originate in a study of blood T cell repertoires in COVID-19. The germline gives CDR1 KGHDR, CDR2 SFDVKD. V lost 0 bases to trimming and J lost 0 bases, with 5 bases between them. CDR3 length: 15 amino acids. Assay: immunoSEQ multiplex PCR; the TCRdb copy retains only in-frame clones and omits some. The table has 90,000 to 150,000 clones, around 80% seen once. Input material: peripheral blood. This receptor was taken from an elderly woman with acute or convalescent COVID-19. The chain employs TRBV24-1 and TRBJ1-3; no reliable D call. The CDR3 region has the DNA TGTGCCACCAGTGATTTGGTCAACTCTGGAAACACCATATATTTT. Protein product: CATSDLVNSGNTIYF.